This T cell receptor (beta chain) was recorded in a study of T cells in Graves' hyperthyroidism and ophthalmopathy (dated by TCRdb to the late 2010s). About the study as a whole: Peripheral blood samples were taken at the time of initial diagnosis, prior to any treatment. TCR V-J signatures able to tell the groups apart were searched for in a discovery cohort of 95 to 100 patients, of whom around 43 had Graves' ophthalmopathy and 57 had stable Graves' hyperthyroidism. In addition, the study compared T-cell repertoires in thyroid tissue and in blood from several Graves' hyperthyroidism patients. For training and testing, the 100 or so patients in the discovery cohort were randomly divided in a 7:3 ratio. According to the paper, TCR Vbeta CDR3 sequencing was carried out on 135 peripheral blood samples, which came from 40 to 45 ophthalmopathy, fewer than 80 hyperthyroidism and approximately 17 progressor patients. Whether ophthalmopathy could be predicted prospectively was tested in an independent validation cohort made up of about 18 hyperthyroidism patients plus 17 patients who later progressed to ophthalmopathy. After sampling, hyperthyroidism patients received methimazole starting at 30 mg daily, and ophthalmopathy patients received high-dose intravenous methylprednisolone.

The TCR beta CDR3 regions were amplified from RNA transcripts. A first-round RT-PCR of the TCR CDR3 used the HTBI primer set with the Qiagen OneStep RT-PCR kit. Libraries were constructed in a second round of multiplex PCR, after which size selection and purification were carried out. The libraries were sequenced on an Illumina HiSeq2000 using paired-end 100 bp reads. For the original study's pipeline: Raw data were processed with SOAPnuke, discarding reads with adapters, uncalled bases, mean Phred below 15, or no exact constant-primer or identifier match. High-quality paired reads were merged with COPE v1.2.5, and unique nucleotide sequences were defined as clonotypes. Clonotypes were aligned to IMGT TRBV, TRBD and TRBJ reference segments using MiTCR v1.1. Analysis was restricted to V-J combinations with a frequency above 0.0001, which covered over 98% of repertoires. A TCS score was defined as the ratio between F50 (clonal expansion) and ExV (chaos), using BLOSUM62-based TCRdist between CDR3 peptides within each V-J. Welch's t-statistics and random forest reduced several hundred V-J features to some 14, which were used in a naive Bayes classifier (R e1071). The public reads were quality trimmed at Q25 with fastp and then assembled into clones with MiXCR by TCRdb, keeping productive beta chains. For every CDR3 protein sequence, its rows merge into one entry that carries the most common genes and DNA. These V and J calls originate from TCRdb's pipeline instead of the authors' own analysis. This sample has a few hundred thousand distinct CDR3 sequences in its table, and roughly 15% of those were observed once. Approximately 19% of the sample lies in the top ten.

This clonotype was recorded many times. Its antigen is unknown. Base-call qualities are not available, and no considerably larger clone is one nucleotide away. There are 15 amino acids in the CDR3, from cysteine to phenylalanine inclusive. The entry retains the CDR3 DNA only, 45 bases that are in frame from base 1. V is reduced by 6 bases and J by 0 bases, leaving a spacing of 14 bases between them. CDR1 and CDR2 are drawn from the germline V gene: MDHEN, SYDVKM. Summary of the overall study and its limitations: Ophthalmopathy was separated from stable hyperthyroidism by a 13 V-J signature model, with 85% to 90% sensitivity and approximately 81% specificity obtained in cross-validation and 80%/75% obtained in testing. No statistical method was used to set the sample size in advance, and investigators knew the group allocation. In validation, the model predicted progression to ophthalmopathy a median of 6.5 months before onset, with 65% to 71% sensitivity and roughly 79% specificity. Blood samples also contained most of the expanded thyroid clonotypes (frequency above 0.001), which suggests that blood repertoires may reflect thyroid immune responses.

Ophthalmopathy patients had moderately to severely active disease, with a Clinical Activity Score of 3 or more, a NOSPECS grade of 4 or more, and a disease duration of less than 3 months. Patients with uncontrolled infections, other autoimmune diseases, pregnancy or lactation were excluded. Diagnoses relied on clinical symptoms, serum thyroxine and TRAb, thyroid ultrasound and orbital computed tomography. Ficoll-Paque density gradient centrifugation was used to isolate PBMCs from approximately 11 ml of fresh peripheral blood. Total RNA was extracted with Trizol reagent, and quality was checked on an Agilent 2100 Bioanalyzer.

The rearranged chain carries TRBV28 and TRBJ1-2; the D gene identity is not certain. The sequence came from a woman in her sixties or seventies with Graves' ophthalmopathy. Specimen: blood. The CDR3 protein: CASRLGGSPNYGYTF. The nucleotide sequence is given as TGTGCCAGCAGGCTCGGAGGGAGTCCTAACTATGGCTACACCTTC.